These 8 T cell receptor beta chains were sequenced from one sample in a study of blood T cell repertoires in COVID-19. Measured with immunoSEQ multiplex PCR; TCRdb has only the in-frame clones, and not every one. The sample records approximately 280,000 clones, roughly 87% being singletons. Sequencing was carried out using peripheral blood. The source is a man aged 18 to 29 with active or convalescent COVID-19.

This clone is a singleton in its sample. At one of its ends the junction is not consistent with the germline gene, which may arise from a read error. CDR3 loop: CLSGGGREQFF. The CDR3 DNA reads as TGCCTTAGCGGGGGCGGCAGGGAGCAGTTCTTC. The rearrangement links TRBV2 to TRBJ2-1, with 9 bases that match TRBD2. Germline-derived CDR1 and CDR2 are SNHLY and FYNNEI. The CDR3 contains 11 residues.

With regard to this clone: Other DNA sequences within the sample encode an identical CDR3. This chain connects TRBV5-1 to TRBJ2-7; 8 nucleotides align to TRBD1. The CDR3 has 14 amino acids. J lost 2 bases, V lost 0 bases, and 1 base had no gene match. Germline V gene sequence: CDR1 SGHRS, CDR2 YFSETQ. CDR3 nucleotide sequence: TGCGCCAGCAGCTTGGAACAGGGGGCCTACGAGCAGTACTTC. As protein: CASSLEQGAYEQYF.

CDR3 loop: CASSPGQERNSPLHF. CDR3 nucleotides: TGTGCCAGCTCACCAGGACAGGAACGTAATTCACCCCTCCACTTT. The chain couples TRBV18 to TRBJ1-6; 7 bases fit TRBD1. V dropped 2 bases and J dropped 6; count of bases not matched to a gene: 4. The germline gives CDR1 KGHSH, CDR2 LQKENI. The CDR3 spans 15 residues.

CDR3 coding DNA: TGTGCCAGTAGTGACACCGGGACTGGGTCCAATGAGCAGTTCTTC. It specifies CASSDTGTGSNEQFF. The chain employs TRBV19 and TRBJ2-1; tentative D call: TRBD2 (6 bases). Looked up from germline, CDR1 is LNHDA and CDR2 is SQIVND (reference sequence). Trimming took off 5 bases at V and 6 bases at J, with 17 bases between the two ends. This CDR3 region has 15 residues.

As DNA, the CDR3 is TGTGCCAGCAGCCGGAGGACCCCAGACGTCACAGATACGCAGTATTTT. Translation: CASSRRTPDVTDTQYF. The rearrangement uses TRBV6-4 and TRBJ2-3; a weak D match, TRBD2 (5 bases). Trimming left V 6 bases short and J 2 bases short, with 18 bases between. Germline assignment: CDR1 MRHNA and CDR2 SNTAGT. There are 16 residues in the CDR3.

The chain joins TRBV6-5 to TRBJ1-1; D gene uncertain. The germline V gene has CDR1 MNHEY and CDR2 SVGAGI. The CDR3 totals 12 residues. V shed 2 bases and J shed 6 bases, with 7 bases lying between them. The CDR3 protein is CASSYSGAEAFF. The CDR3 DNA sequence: TGTGCCAGCAGTTACAGCGGGGCTGAAGCTTTCTTT.

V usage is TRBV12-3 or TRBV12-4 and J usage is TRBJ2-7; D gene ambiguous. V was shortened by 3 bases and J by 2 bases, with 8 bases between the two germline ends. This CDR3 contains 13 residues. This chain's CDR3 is CASSFGSAYEQYF. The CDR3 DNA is TGTGCCAGCAGTTTTGGCTCAGCCTACGAGCAGTACTTC.

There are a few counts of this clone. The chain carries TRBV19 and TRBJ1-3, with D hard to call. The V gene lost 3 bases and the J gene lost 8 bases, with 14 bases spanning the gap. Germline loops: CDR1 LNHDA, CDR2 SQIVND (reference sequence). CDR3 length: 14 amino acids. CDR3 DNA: TGTGCCAGTAGTATTTTTGGAGGGTCGGACACCATATATTTT. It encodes CASSIFGGSDTIYF.